This T cell receptor beta chain was profiled in a study of CD8+ T cells in alopecia areata. General study results and limits: Clonality was higher in lesional than normal scalp, especially in alopecia totalis/universalis.

Germline V gene data show CDR1 as ENHRY and CDR2 as SYGVKD. Trimming pared 9 bases from V and 4 bases from J, leaving 6 bases between. The CDR3 covers 10 residues. Sequencing templates came from extracted RNA that was reverse transcribed into cDNA. The protocol was immunoSEQ multiplex PCR, while the TCRdb copy is restricted to in-frame clones and leaves out a portion. There are about 170,000 clones in the sample; 65% to 75% occur only once, and more than 9.5% lies in the top ten. This clone has more than one count but fewer than ten. Its antigen is unknown. The V call is TRBV10-3, the J call TRBJ1-2; no definite D call. Sequences were derived from CD8+ T cells sorted from blood, sampled at week 0. The TCR comes from a human donor with alopecia areata. The CDR3 is CAILGYGYTF. DNA for the CDR3: TGTGCCATACTAGGCTATGGCTACACCTTC.